The rows below give T cell receptor beta chains drawn from one sample of a study of blood T cell repertoires in COVID-19. TCRdb keeps only in-frame clones here, not all; method: immunoSEQ multiplex PCR. The data show roughly 220,000 clones, 86% seen once. Material for sequencing was peripheral blood. The receptors originated from an older man with acute or convalescent COVID-19. Each CDR3 is given with its conserved first and last residue. A D gene is named only where the DNA matches it firmly. A clone size is listed for some rows: how often the clone was seen (once, few, many), or a class if it is expanded.

d_call	clone_size	v_call	j_call	cdr3_nt	cdr3_aa
-	-	TRBV3-1/TRBV3-2	TRBJ1-3	TGTGCCAGCAGCCCCCGTCCCCAGGGGACCCGAAACACCATATATTTT	CASSPRPQGTRNTIYF
-	-	TRBV5-5	TRBJ2-7	TGTGCCAGCAGCCGCCTGGGCCCCATTGCCTACGAGCAGTACTTC	CASSRLGPIAYEQYF
TRBD1	few	TRBV7-6	TRBJ2-2	TGTGCCAGCAGCCCCGGGACAGGGAACACCGGGGAGCTGTTTTTT	CASSPGTGNTGELFF
TRBD1	-	TRBV4-3	TRBJ1-2	TGCGCCAGCAGCCAAGAAGCGAGAGGGGGCTACTATGGCTACACCTTC	CASSQEARGGYYGYTF
-	-	TRBV7-9	TRBJ1-5	TGTGCCAGCAGCTTAGTGGGGCCCGGTCAGCCCCAGCATTTT	CASSLVGPGQPQHF
-	-	TRBV24-1	TRBJ2-2	TGTGCCACCGGGGAGGCCGGGGAGCTGTTTTTT	CATGEAGELFF
TRBD1	-	TRBV19	TRBJ1-1	TGTGCCAGTAGTGGTTGGACAGGGGGAAAAACGATGAACACTGAAGCTTTCTTT	CASSGWTGGKTMNTEAFF
TRBD2	-	TRBV5-1	TRBJ2-2	TGCGCCAGCAGCTTGGAGACTAGCCCTTCCGGGGAGCTGTTTTTT	CASSLETSPSGELFF
-	-	TRBV19	TRBJ2-5	TGTGCCAGTAGTATAGTCAACCCACAGGGCCGGGAGACCCAGTACTTC	CASSIVNPQGRETQYF
TRBD1	-	TRBV19	TRBJ2-2	TGTGCCAGTATTAAGACAGGGTATTTGGACGGGGAGCTGTTTTTT	CASIKTGYLDGELFF
TRBD2	-	TRBV7-9	TRBJ2-1	TGTGCCAGCAGCCCCCTCGGACTAGCGGGAGTTGAGCAGTTCTTC	CASSPLGLAGVEQFF
-	-	TRBV18	TRBJ2-3	TGTGCCAGCTCATCTCAACGGGATACGCAGTATTTT	CASSSQRDTQYF
-	once	TRBV21-1	TRBJ2-1	TGTGCCAGCAGCGGCAAGAGCGGGGTCCGGGGCAATGAGCAGTTCTTC	CASSGKSGVRGNEQFF
TRBD1	once	TRBV19	TRBJ2-5	TGTGCCAGTAGTACCGTTGGCCCCGCAGGGGGAACCCAAGAGACCCAGTACTTC	CASSTVGPAGGTQETQYF
TRBD1	-	TRBV24-1	TRBJ1-4	TGTGCCACCAGTGACCCGGGACAGGGCTCCGGAAAACTGTTTTTT	CATSDPGQGSGKLFF
TRBD2	-	TRBV30	TRBJ2-5	TGTGCCGGAGGGGGAGCGGGAGGGGGGAAGACCCAGTACTTC	CAGGGAGGGKTQYF
-	-	TRBV19	TRBJ2-2	TGTGCCAGTAGGACCACGGGATTTTCGAACACCGGGGAGCTGTTTTTT	CASRTTGFSNTGELFF
TRBD2	-	TRBV29-1	TRBJ2-5	TGCAGCGTTAACTCCGGGACTAGCGGGGGGGAGACCCAGTACTTC	CSVNSGTSGGETQYF
-	few	TRBV28	TRBJ2-7	TGTGCCAGCAGTCGCCAGGTCTACGAGCAGTACTTC	CASSRQVYEQYF
-	-	TRBV9	TRBJ2-7	TGTGCCAGCAGCGAGAGCCCCTCGATCGACGAGCAGTACTTC	CASSESPSIDEQYF
TRBD1	-	TRBV2	TRBJ2-5	TGTGCCGCACGGACAGGGAGAGGGCAAGAGACCCAGTACTTC	CAARTGRGQETQYF
-	-	TRBV7-9	TRBJ2-1	TGTGCCAGCAGCTTAGCTGGGTCCGGGAACTACAATGAGCAGTTCTTC	CASSLAGSGNYNEQFF